What follows is one T cell receptor beta chain and its context. Its antigen is unidentified. Trimming left V 0 bases short and J 5 bases short, with 10 bases between. Germline V CDR1 and CDR2: LNHNV, YYDKDF (reference sequence). The CDR3 contains 14 residues. The data derive from a study of T cells after yellow fever vaccination. On the study more broadly: Where fractions had low cell numbers, libraries were prepared from them with the SMART-Seq v4 Ultra Low Input RNA kit. Study-wide findings and caveats: The study noted that FACS-sorted repertoires could contain abundant clonotypes contaminating from the bulk population. A large majority of primary-vaccination clones showed up again after the booster (under 98% CD4, about 87% CD8).

As TCR cDNA was made by 5'RACE template switching, a universal primer site and UMIs were added. TCRdb analysed the 5' RACE reads with MiXCR anew, one entry per CDR3 protein. The sample consists of under 600,000 distinct CDR3 sequences, roughly 12% of them appearing once. The chain employs TRBV15 and TRBJ2-5; possible D gene TRBD2, 6 bases. This specimen consisted of PBMCs, obtained on the day of the yellow fever booster vaccination. The TCR was taken from a man under 40 who received the YFV17D yellow fever vaccine. The CDR3 DNA is TGTGCCACCAGCAGAGACGGAGGGGACGAGACCCAGTACTTC. Translation gives CATSRDGGDETQYF.